These T cell receptor beta chains were read from a single sample in a study of T-cell reconstitution after alpha-beta-depleted transplantation in children. TCRdb called the PCR reads again in MiXCR, with one record for every CDR3 protein. The sample records some 350,000 distinct CDR3 sequences, about 16% being singletons. The sequencing used PBMCs, mostly from graft donor cells, collected 360 days after TCRalphabeta/CD19-depleted stem cell transplant. These receptors were collected from a male patient aged 2 to 10 who had a stem cell transplant for acute lymphoblastic leukemia, so the T cells may come from the graft donor. Both conserved end residues are part of each CDR3. D genes are given only for firm matches. The size field is filled for only some rows; it gives once, few, many or a size class.

j_call,d_call,clone_size,v_call,cdr3_nt,cdr3_aa
TRBJ2-1,NA,few,TRBV11-2,TGTGCCAGCAGCCCGTCAATGGGACCTAGCGAGCAGTTCTTC,CASSPSMGPSEQFF
TRBJ1-5,NA,few,TRBV28,TGTGCCAGCAGTTTGACCGACAGGACCTATCAGCCCCAGCATTTT,CASSLTDRTYQPQHF
TRBJ2-7,NA,NA,TRBV25-1,TGTGCCACAGCAGGGGCCTACGAGCAGTACTTC,CATAGAYEQYF
TRBJ2-1,TRBD2,NA,TRBV5-4,TGTGCCAGCGGACTAGCGGGAGGGAGCCCTGAGCAGTTCTTC,CASGLAGGSPEQFF
TRBJ2-7,NA,NA,TRBV4-1,TGCGCCAGCAGCCCTGACTTGCAATTGGGCTCTGTCGAGCAGTACTTC,CASSPDLQLGSVEQYF
TRBJ2-3,NA,few,TRBV6-5,TGTGCCAGCAGAGGCGCGGGAGATACGCAGTATTTT,CASRGAGDTQYF
TRBJ2-7,NA,few,TRBV7-9,TGTGCCAGCAGCCCCCTGGTGGGGGCTTGGGGCTCCTACGAGCAGTACTTC,CASSPLVGAWGSYEQYF
TRBJ2-7,NA,few,TRBV5-1,TGCGCCAGCAGCCCACGGGAACCATTTTCCTACGAGCAGTACTTC,CASSPREPFSYEQYF
TRBJ2-5,NA,few,TRBV6-6,TGTGCCAGTCTGAAGGGAGGGGGTGAGACCCAGTACTTC,CASLKGGGETQYF
TRBJ1-2,TRBD1,NA,TRBV4-2,TGTGCCAGCAGCCAAGTAGGGACAGGGAACTATGGCTACACCTTC,CASSQVGTGNYGYTF
TRBJ2-4,NA,few,TRBV5-4,TGTGCCAGCAGTCTGGGGGGGGCGGCCAAAAACATTCAGTACTTC,CASSLGGAAKNIQYF